This T cell receptor beta chain was identified in a study of T-cell reconstitution after alpha-beta-depleted transplantation in children. Notes on the study in general: Expanded graft clones numbering several hundred reportedly gave rise to alpha-beta T cells about two months after transplant.

This CDR3 has 12 amino acids. CDR1 DFQATT and CDR2 SNEGSKA come from the germline V gene (reference sequence). Trimming took off 5 bases at V and 3 bases at J, with 10 bases between the two ends. Molecular barcoding with unique molecular identifiers was used for the TCRbeta library. TCRdb re-called the PCR reads with MiXCR, one entry per CDR3 protein. This table has roughly 280,000 distinct CDR3 sequences, 11% appearing once. This clonotype was detected many times. The antigen is unknown. This receptor was taken from a male patient aged 2-15 years who had a stem cell transplant for chronic granulomatous disease, so the T cells may come from the graft donor. Here the sequenced sample was peripheral blood, taken 180 days after TCRalphabeta/CD19-depleted stem cell transplant. The chain employs TRBV20-1 and TRBJ2-5; D unclear. The CDR3 DNA reads as TGCAGTGCTGCCAGAGACAAAGAGACCCAGTACTTC. Translating gives CSAARDKETQYF.